A single sample gave rise to the 18 T cell receptor beta chains below, sequenced in a study of early T cells in non-severe SARS-CoV-2 infection. MiXCR, run by TCRdb on the 5' RACE reads, gives a single entry per CDR3 protein. The sample comprises 70,000 to 95,000 distinct CDR3 sequences, approximately 10% of which are singletons, and 4.7% rests with the top ten. Sequenced sample: whole blood. The receptors originated from an adult who was a healthcare worker with PCR-confirmed SARS-CoV-2 infection or an uninfected control (not recorded which).

The chain has TRBV11-2 and TRBJ2-2; no clear D. Germline CDR1 and CDR2: SGHAT and FQNNGV. The CDR3 sequence is 13 residues long. The V gene lost 9 bases and the J gene lost 0 bases, with 8 bases spanning the gap. CDR3 bases: TGTGCCAGAACCAGGTCGAACACCGGGGAGCTGTTTTTT. It specifies CARTRSNTGELFF.

The chain recombines TRBV3-1 with TRBJ2-7, with D possibly called TRBD1 or TRBD2 (6 bases each). The V end was cut by 3 bases, the J end by 3 bases, with 15 bases between. The CDR3 length is 15 residues. The V gene's germline CDR1 is LGHDT and CDR2 YNNKEL (reference sequence). The CDR3, as DNA: TGTGCCAGCAGCCATCTCGGGGGCCAGGTCTACGAGCAGTACTTC. This codes for CASSHLGGQVYEQYF.

The table lists this clonotype with many counts. This rearrangement joins TRBV4-1 to TRBJ2-1; TRBD2 agrees at 11 bases. CDR1 is MGHRA and CDR2 is YSYEKL in the germline V gene. The CDR3 spans 17 residues. J was trimmed by 1 base and V by 0 bases; bases with no gene match: 2. The CDR3 DNA reads as TGCGCCAGCAGCCAAGACGCTAGCGGGGGGTCCTACAATGAGCAGTTCTTC. Its protein product is CASSQDASGGSYNEQFF.

This clonotype appeared a few times. V is TRBV20-1 and J is TRBJ2-5; TRBD1 matches at 8 bases. The CDR3 loop spans 14 amino acids. Trimming cost V 6 bases and J 3 bases; bases outside gene matches: 9. Germline lookup yields CDR1 DFQATT and CDR2 SNEGSKA (reference sequence). CDR3 region: CSASAQGAKETQYF. The CDR3 DNA follows: TGCAGTGCCTCTGCTCAGGGGGCTAAAGAGACCCAGTACTTC.

The J gene is TRBJ2-1, the V gene TRBV29-1; TRBD1 or TRBD2 may be the D gene (6 bases each). Between the trimmed V and J ends, which lost 7 bases and 3 bases, there was a span of 10 bases. Germline V gene data show CDR1 as SQVTM and CDR2 as ANQGSEA. The CDR3 spans 12 residues. The CDR3 protein is CSARGHYNEQFF. In nucleotides, the CDR3 is TGCAGCGCCCGGGGGCACTACAATGAGCAGTTCTTC.

This clonotype was seen repeatedly, ten times or more. The CDR3 sequence: CASSSQGLSEKLFF. CDR3 coding DNA: TGTGCCAGCAGCTCGCAGGGGTTGTCGGAAAAACTGTTTTTT. The J gene is TRBJ1-4, the V gene TRBV7-2; TRBD1 is a possible D gene (6 bases). CDR1 and CDR2 (germline): SGHTA, FQGNSA. Deletions cut 4 bases from V and 8 bases from J, with 14 bases between. The CDR3 loop spans 14 amino acids. The variable domain in full, with the rest retrieved from reference TRBV7-2 and TRBJ1-4, is GAGVSQSPSNKVTEKGKDVELRCDPISGHTALYWYRQSLGQGLEFLIYFQGNSAPDKSGLPSDRFSAERTGGSVSTLTIQRTQQEDSAVYLCASSSQGLSEKLFFGSGTQLSVL.

Comment on this clonotype: At one boundary the junction diverges from the germline segment, which might be a read error. This chain links TRBV29-1 with TRBJ1-3, with D unresolved. Germline CDR1 reads SQVTM; CDR2 reads ANQGSEA. The CDR3 extends over 11 amino acids. CDR3 sequence reads: CSVDKGNTIYF. As DNA, the CDR3 is TGCAGCGTTGATAAGGGAAACACTATATATTTT.

This clonotype occurred many times. V and J are TRBV10-2 and TRBJ1-1, with a possible D match to TRBD1 (6 bases). This CDR3 has 13 residues. Germline-derived CDR1 and CDR2 are WSHSY and SAAADI. Trimming took off 4 bases at V and 1 base at J, with 7 bases between the two ends. The CDR3 DNA is TGCGCCAGCAGTGCGGACAGGAACACTGAAGCTTTCTTT. Its protein product is CASSADRNTEAFF.

This clonotype was observed many times. This sequence joins TRBV7-6 and TRBJ2-2, with D uncertain. V lost 4 bases and J lost 0, with 12 bases in between. Germline assignment: CDR1 SGHVS and CDR2 FNYEAQ. The CDR3 contains 16 residues. The CDR3 DNA is TGTGCCAGCAGCTCCAGTGCGGCCGCGAACACCGGGGAGCTGTTTTTT. It is translated as CASSSSAAANTGELFF.

This clonotype has only a few counts. This chain uses TRBV13 with TRBJ2-7, with 7 bases lining up with TRBD1. This CDR3 contains 15 residues. The ends lost 5 bases at V and 2 bases at J; junction bases unmatched: 9. Germline CDR1 is PRHDT and CDR2 is FYEKMQ (reference sequence). The CDR3 is CASSHTGVSPYEQYF. CDR3 DNA sequence: TGTGCCAGCAGCCACACAGGGGTGTCCCCCTACGAGCAGTACTTC.

The rearrangement uses TRBV9 and TRBJ1-1; D uncertain. The CDR3 totals 16 residues. V shed 4 bases and J shed 0 bases, with 16 bases lying between them. Germline V gene sequence: CDR1 SGDLS, CDR2 YYNGEE. CDR3 coding DNA: TGTGCCAGCAGCCCCCCGGCCGTGGCAGTGAACACTGAAGCTTTCTTT. Translating gives CASSPPAVAVNTEAFF.

This clonotype was picked up many times. This rearrangement joins TRBV19 to TRBJ2-5, with 7 bases that match TRBD2. This CDR3 is 18 amino acids long. After removal of 5 bases from V and 2 bases from J, the junction contained 17 bases not matched to a gene. Germline loops: CDR1 LNHDA, CDR2 SQIVND (reference sequence). The DNA of the CDR3 is TGTGCCAGTAGTCCGAGGTGGGAGGGACGGAGAGGACAAGAGACCCAGTACTTC. Protein sequence: CASSPRWEGRRGQETQYF.

This clonotype was found many times. The chain combines TRBV10-3 with TRBJ2-3, with 9 bases fitting TRBD2. Germline trimming cut 6 bases from V and 3 bases from J; bases unmatched to any gene: 7. The CDR3 is made up of 15 amino acids. CDR1 and CDR2 (germline): ENHRY, SYGVKD. The CDR3 sequence is CAIRASGVDTDTQYF. The CDR3 nucleotides are TGTGCCATCAGGGCTAGCGGGGTTGATACAGATACGCAGTATTTT.

The rearrangement links TRBV7-9 to TRBJ2-7; TRBD2 agrees at 7 bases. This CDR3 region has 15 residues. CDR1 is SEHNR and CDR2 is FQNEAQ in the germline V gene (reference sequence). The trim removed 3 bases at V and 0 bases at J, leaving 5 bases unmatched. For the CDR3, the DNA is TGTGCCAGCAGCTTGTGGGGCGGGAGCTCCTACGAGCAGTACTTC. Its translation: CASSLWGGSSYEQYF.

This clonotype was observed a few times. This sequence joins TRBV25-1 and TRBJ1-5; the D is unclear. Trimming took 4 bases from V and 2 from J, leaving 6 bases between them. CDR3 length: 13 amino acids. Germline V lookup: CDR1 MGHDK, CDR2 SYGVNS. CDR3 nucleotide sequence: TGTGCCAGCAGTGCCACCGGCAATCAGCCCCAGCATTTT. This sequence encodes CASSATGNQPQHF. The full variable domain, its missing parts supplied by reference TRBV25-1 and TRBJ1-5, is EADIYQTPRYLVIGTGKKITLECSQTMGHDKMYWYQQDPGMELHLIHYSYGVNSTEKGDLSSESTVSRIRTEHFPLTLESARPSHTSQYLCASSATGNQPQHFGDGTRLSIL.

J is TRBJ1-2 and V is TRBV6-1; D is possibly TRBD1 (6 bases). In germline, CDR1 is MNHNS, CDR2 SASEGT. V dropped 6 bases and J dropped 1 base, with 12 bases sitting between them. The CDR3 length is 14 residues. The CDR3, as DNA: TGTGCCAGCAGGGCAGGGGCCAATAACTATGGCTACACCTTC. Residues: CASRAGANNYGYTF.

The gene calls are TRBV9 and TRBJ2-3; tentatively, D is TRBD1 (6 bases). V lost 2 bases, J lost 4 bases, and 11 bases lay in between. The CDR3 covers 14 residues. CDR1 is SGDLS, CDR2 YYNGEE, per germline. As DNA, the CDR3 is TGTGCCAGCAGCGTGGACAGATTCCCAGATACGCAGTATTTT. Translated: CASSVDRFPDTQYF.

This clonotype appeared many times. The chain combines TRBV25-1 with TRBJ2-2; D gene unclear. The CDR3 consists of 14 residues. Trimming took 9 bases from V and 6 from J, leaving 17 bases between them. Germline V gene data show CDR1 as MGHDK and CDR2 as SYGVNS. The CDR3 is CASRVAGLAGELFF. In DNA, the CDR3 is TGTGCCAGTCGAGTTGCAGGATTGGCCGGGGAGCTGTTTTTT.